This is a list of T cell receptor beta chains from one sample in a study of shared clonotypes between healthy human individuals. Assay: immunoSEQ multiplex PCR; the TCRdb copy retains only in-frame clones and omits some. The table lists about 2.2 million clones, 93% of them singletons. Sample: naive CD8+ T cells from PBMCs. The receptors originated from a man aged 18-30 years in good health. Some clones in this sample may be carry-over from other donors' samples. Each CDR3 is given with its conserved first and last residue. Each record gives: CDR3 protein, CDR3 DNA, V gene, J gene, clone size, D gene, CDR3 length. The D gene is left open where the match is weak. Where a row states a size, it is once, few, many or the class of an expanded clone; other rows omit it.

CDR3: CASSWDLRGYTF; DNA: TGCGCCAGCAGCTGGGATCTACGTGGCTACACCTTC; V: TRBV5-1; J: TRBJ1-2; size: .; D: .; length: 12
CDR3: CAWSVLGTGEQYF; DNA: TGTGCCTGGAGTGTACTAGGGACGGGGGAGCAGTACTTC; V: TRBV30; J: TRBJ2-7; size: .; D: .; length: 13
CDR3: CASSFPPATGPYGYTF; DNA: TGTGCCAGCAGCTTCCCCCCGGCCACAGGCCCCTATGGCTACACCTTC; V: TRBV7-2; J: TRBJ1-2; size: .; D: .; length: 16
CDR3: CASSSPRVRTEAFF; DNA: TGTGCCAGCAGTTCCCCTAGGGTGCGCACTGAAGCTTTCTTT; V: TRBV28; J: TRBJ1-1; size: .; D: .; length: 14
CDR3: CASSPDRGSTNYGYTF; DNA: TGTGCCAGCAGCCCCGACAGGGGGAGTACTAACTATGGCTACACCTTC; V: TRBV27; J: TRBJ1-2; size: .; D: TRBD1; length: 16
CDR3: CASSFLVVRGSEQYF; DNA: TGTGCCAGCAGCTTTCTCGTCGTCAGGGGCTCCGAGCAGTACTTC; V: TRBV7-8; J: TRBJ2-7; size: .; D: .; length: 15
CDR3: CASSPPGAYTDTQYF; DNA: TGTGCCAGCAGCCCCCCAGGGGCCTACACAGATACGCAGTATTTT; V: TRBV28; J: TRBJ2-3; size: .; D: .; length: 15
CDR3: CASSRLGPTSTDTQYF; DNA: TGTGCCAGCAGCCGACTGGGACCAACTAGCACAGATACGCAGTATTTT; V: TRBV4-2; J: TRBJ2-3; size: .; D: .; length: 16
CDR3: CASSPRPRGTTEAFF; DNA: TGTGCCAGCAGCCCCCGCCCTAGGGGTACTACTGAAGCTTTCTTT; V: TRBV14; J: TRBJ1-1; size: .; D: .; length: 15
CDR3: CAWSGGLEQFF; DNA: TGTGCCTGGAGTGGTGGACTAGAGCAGTTCTTC; V: TRBV30; J: TRBJ2-1; size: .; D: .; length: 11
CDR3: CASSWAGGNEQYF; DNA: TGTGCCAGCAGTTGGGCAGGGGGCAACGAGCAGTACTTC; V: TRBV28; J: TRBJ2-7; size: .; D: TRBD1; length: 13
CDR3: CASRLGTDTQYF; DNA: TGTGCCAGCAGGCTGGGCACAGATACGCAGTATTTT; V: TRBV28; J: TRBJ2-3; size: .; D: .; length: 12
CDR3: CASSGLAAPSEQFF; DNA: TGTGCCAGCAGCGGACTAGCTGCCCCCAGTGAGCAGTTCTTC; V: TRBV9; J: TRBJ2-1; size: .; D: TRBD2; length: 14
CDR3: CASSLSRTANTEAFF; DNA: TGTGCCAGCAGTTTATCCAGGACAGCTAACACTGAAGCTTTCTTT; V: TRBV27; J: TRBJ1-1; size: .; D: .; length: 15
CDR3: CASSVTVGSYNEQFF; DNA: TGTGCCAGCAGCGTTACAGTTGGATCCTACAATGAGCAGTTCTTC; V: TRBV9; J: TRBJ2-1; size: .; D: .; length: 15
CDR3: CASSLGNNQPQHF; DNA: TGTGCCAGCAGTTTAGGAAACAATCAGCCCCAGCATTTT; V: TRBV28; J: TRBJ1-5; size: few; D: .; length: 13
CDR3: CSANIVQESFF; DNA: TGCAGTGCCAATATCGTACAAGAATCGTTTTTT; V: TRBV20-1; J: TRBJ1-4; size: .; D: .; length: 11
CDR3: CASSYGQGLNQPQHF; DNA: TGTGCCAGCAGCTATGGACAGGGCCTAAATCAGCCCCAGCATTTT; V: TRBV5-6; J: TRBJ1-5; size: .; D: TRBD1; length: 15
CDR3: CASSGLGTSGLYEQYF; DNA: TGTGCCAGCAGCGGCCTAGGGACTAGCGGGCTTTACGAGCAGTACTTC; V: TRBV11-2; J: TRBJ2-7; size: .; D: TRBD2; length: 16
CDR3: CASKQGSGEQYF; DNA: TGCGCCAGCAAACAGGGTTCGGGGGAGCAGTACTTC; V: TRBV10-2; J: TRBJ2-7; size: .; D: .; length: 12
CDR3: CASSPSGLAGDEQYF; DNA: TGTGCCAGTAGTCCGTCAGGACTAGCGGGAGACGAGCAGTACTTC; V: TRBV19; J: TRBJ2-7; size: once; D: TRBD2; length: 15
CDR3: CASSIHRTDTQYF; DNA: TGTGCCAGCAGTATCCATCGCACAGATACGCAGTATTTT; V: TRBV27; J: TRBJ2-3; size: .; D: .; length: 13
CDR3: CASSLAPLEQYF; DNA: TGTGCCAGCAGCTTAGCCCCTTTAGAGCAGTACTTC; V: TRBV7-2; J: TRBJ2-7; size: .; D: .; length: 12
CDR3: CASSSPTAYTEAFF; DNA: TGTGCCAGCAGTTCGCCCACAGCCTACACTGAAGCTTTCTTT; V: TRBV6-5; J: TRBJ1-1; size: .; D: .; length: 14
CDR3: CASSWGLAGHNEQFF; DNA: TGTGCCAGCAGTTGGGGACTAGCGGGGCACAATGAGCAGTTCTTC; V: TRBV27; J: TRBJ2-1; size: .; D: TRBD2; length: 15
CDR3: CASSPSLSPYGYTF; DNA: TGTGCCAGCAGTCCGTCTTTATCTCCATATGGCTACACCTTC; V: TRBV7-9; J: TRBJ1-2; size: few; D: .; length: 14
CDR3: CASSQGGSTLTDTQYF; DNA: TGCGCCAGCAGCCAGGGGGGCTCGACCCTCACAGATACGCAGTATTTT; V: TRBV4-3; J: TRBJ2-3; size: .; D: .; length: 16
CDR3: CAWSVSGGTEAFF; DNA: TGTGCCTGGAGTGTATCAGGGGGCACTGAAGCTTTCTTT; V: TRBV30; J: TRBJ1-1; size: .; D: TRBD1; length: 13
CDR3: CASRATRDNYGYTF; DNA: TGTGCCAGCAGGGCCACCCGGGACAACTATGGCTACACCTTC; V: TRBV2; J: TRBJ1-2; size: .; D: .; length: 14
CDR3: CASSLLAGNTGELFF; DNA: TGTGCCAGCAGCTTGCTTGCGGGAAACACCGGGGAGCTGTTTTTT; V: TRBV5-4; J: TRBJ2-2; size: .; D: .; length: 15
CDR3: CASGRQGETSTEAFF; DNA: TGTGCCAGCGGGAGACAGGGGGAAACGAGCACTGAAGCTTTCTTT; V: TRBV27; J: TRBJ1-1; size: .; D: TRBD1; length: 15
CDR3: CASSLLETDTHDADTQYF; DNA: TGTGCCAGCAGCTTGTTGGAGACGGATACCCACGACGCAGATACGCAGTATTTT; V: TRBV5-6; J: TRBJ2-3; size: .; D: .; length: 18
CDR3: CASSHPASGRPNTGELFF; DNA: TGCGCCAGCAGCCACCCGGCTAGCGGGAGGCCCAACACCGGGGAGCTGTTTTTT; V: TRBV4-1; J: TRBJ2-2; size: .; D: TRBD2; length: 18
CDR3: CASSSPVKYEQYF; DNA: TGTGCCAGCAGCTCCCCCGTAAAGTACGAGCAGTACTTC; V: TRBV7-9; J: TRBJ2-7; size: .; D: .; length: 13